This is a list of T cell receptor beta chains from one sample in a study of cytomegalovirus exposure and HLA in healthy donors. The repertoire was sequenced with immunoSEQ multiplex PCR; TCRdb's copy has only in-frame clones and lacks some. The repertoire includes some 140,000 clones, more than 70% of them detected once, and roughly 2% sits in the top ten. Sequenced material: PBMCs. The receptor set was obtained from a man aged 25-40 years in good health and CMV-seronegative. CDR3s include the opening cysteine and the closing phenylalanine or tryptophan. The D gene is left open where the match is weak. Some rows mark clone size as missing; the rest say once, few, many or name a class of expanded clone.

V gene: TRBV28
J gene: TRBJ1-1
clone size: NA
D gene: TRBD1
CDR3 DNA: TGTGCCAGCAGGGATGGACAGGGGACTGAAGCTTTCTTT
CDR3 protein: CASRDGQGTEAFF

V gene: TRBV28
J gene: TRBJ2-4
clone size: NA
D gene: NA
CDR3 DNA: TGTGCCACCCCGGCGGGAAACATTCAGTACTTC
CDR3 protein: CATPAGNIQYF

V gene: TRBV28
J gene: TRBJ1-5
clone size: NA
D gene: NA
CDR3 DNA: TGTGCCACCTCGGAGAGGTGGGGAGATCAGCCCCAGCATTTT
CDR3 protein: CATSERWGDQPQHF

V gene: TRBV9
J gene: TRBJ2-7
clone size: NA
D gene: NA
CDR3 DNA: TGTGCCAGCAGCCCCCGCGGAGCAGCAGGGTTCAGGTCGTACGAGCAGTACTTC
CDR3 protein: CASSPRGAAGFRSYEQYF

V gene: TRBV9
J gene: TRBJ2-1
clone size: NA
D gene: TRBD2
CDR3 DNA: TGTGCCAGCAGCGTAGGAGGGACGGGAGGGCAGTTCTTC
CDR3 protein: CASSVGGTGGQFF

V gene: TRBV10-2
J gene: TRBJ1-3
clone size: NA
D gene: TRBD1
CDR3 DNA: TGCGCCAGCACCACCGGACAGGGATTCTCTGGAAACACCATATATTTT
CDR3 protein: CASTTGQGFSGNTIYF

V gene: TRBV7-9
J gene: TRBJ2-4
clone size: once
D gene: TRBD1
CDR3 DNA: TGTGCCAGCAGTGCCCCGGGACAGGGGGTTGCCAAAAACATTCAGTACTTC
CDR3 protein: CASSAPGQGVAKNIQYF

V gene: TRBV6-5
J gene: TRBJ2-5
clone size: NA
D gene: NA
CDR3 DNA: TGTGCCAGCAGTCAACTAGGGCGGGAGACCCAGTACTTC
CDR3 protein: CASSQLGRETQYF

V gene: TRBV2
J gene: TRBJ1-1
clone size: NA
D gene: NA
CDR3 DNA: TGTGCCAGCAGCCTGAGCATGAATCAGAACACTGAAGCTTTCTTT
CDR3 protein: CASSLSMNQNTEAFF

V gene: TRBV11-3
J gene: TRBJ2-3
clone size: NA
D gene: NA
CDR3 DNA: TGTGCCAGCAGCTTGACTCGCACAGATACGCAGTATTTT
CDR3 protein: CASSLTRTDTQYF

V gene: TRBV18
J gene: TRBJ2-7
clone size: NA
D gene: TRBD1
CDR3 DNA: TGTGCCAGCTCACCACCAGGGGGCGCTTTCTACGAGCAGTACTTC
CDR3 protein: CASSPPGGAFYEQYF

V gene: TRBV9
J gene: TRBJ2-1
clone size: NA
D gene: TRBD2
CDR3 DNA: TGTGCCAGCAGCGTAGTCGGACTAGTAGTAGATGAGCAGTTCTTC
CDR3 protein: CASSVVGLVVDEQFF

V gene: TRBV5-1
J gene: TRBJ2-5
clone size: NA
D gene: TRBD1
CDR3 DNA: TGCGCCAGCAGCTTGGAGGTGGTGGTTGGGACAGGCGGGACCCAGTACTTC
CDR3 protein: CASSLEVVVGTGGTQYF

V gene: TRBV7-3
J gene: TRBJ2-6
clone size: NA
D gene: NA
CDR3 DNA: TGTGCCAGCAGCCCCCCCGGTCTCTCTGGGGCCAACGTCCTGACTTTC
CDR3 protein: CASSPPGLSGANVLTF

V gene: TRBV28
J gene: TRBJ2-6
clone size: NA
D gene: NA
CDR3 DNA: TGTGCCAGCAGTTTCAGCTCTGGGGCCAACGTCCTGACTTTC
CDR3 protein: CASSFSSGANVLTF

V gene: TRBV19
J gene: TRBJ2-3
clone size: NA
D gene: NA
CDR3 DNA: TGTGCCAGTAGTATAATGCGGGACACAGATACGCAGTATTTT
CDR3 protein: CASSIMRDTDTQYF

V gene: TRBV7-2
J gene: TRBJ2-1
clone size: NA
D gene: NA
CDR3 DNA: TGTGCCAGCAGCTTAGAGTTAGCAGAGTACAATGAGCAGTTCTTC
CDR3 protein: CASSLELAEYNEQFF

V gene: TRBV5-1
J gene: TRBJ2-7
clone size: NA
D gene: TRBD2
CDR3 DNA: TGCGCCAGCAGCTTGGATTGGGGGCGATCTAGCGGGAGTGGTGAGCAGTACTTC
CDR3 protein: CASSLDWGRSSGSGEQYF

V gene: TRBV5-1
J gene: TRBJ2-3
clone size: NA
D gene: TRBD1
CDR3 DNA: TGCGCCAGCAGCTTGTCGGGACAGATCACAGATACGCAGTATTTT
CDR3 protein: CASSLSGQITDTQYF

V gene: TRBV7-8
J gene: TRBJ2-7
clone size: once
D gene: NA
CDR3 DNA: TGTGCCAGCAGCGGCTTCGACGAGCAGTACTTC
CDR3 protein: CASSGFDEQYF